Shown below are 8 T cell receptor beta chains from a single sample sequenced in a study of shared clonotypes between healthy human individuals. Profiling relied on immunoSEQ multiplex PCR, and the TCRdb table lists in-frame clones only, not all of them. The data show 1 million to 1.2 million clones, around three quarters seen once. The sample taken for sequencing was memory CD4+ T cells from PBMCs. Subset of the sample: CD45RA-negative fraction. These receptor sequences come from a man younger than 35 in good health. Some clones in this sample may be carry-over from other donors' samples.

This sequence joins TRBV29-1 and TRBJ1-6; D uncertain. V was cut by 4 bases and J by 8 bases, with 12 bases left in between. CDR3 length: 13 residues. Germline V gives CDR1 SQVTM, CDR2 ANQGSEA. CDR3 sequence: CSVGQGLDSPLHF. The DNA for the CDR3 is TGCAGCGTTGGACAAGGGTTGGATTCACCCCTCCACTTT.

The chain combines TRBV6-4 with TRBJ2-2; D tentatively fits TRBD1 or TRBD2 (5 bases each). This CDR3 is built from 14 residues. Germline lookup yields CDR1 MRHNA and CDR2 SNTAGT. V lost 4 bases, J lost 2 bases, and 8 bases lay in between. The CDR3 here is CASSAGLNTGELFF. The CDR3 DNA is TGTGCCAGCAGTGCGGGGCTTAACACCGGGGAGCTGTTTTTT.

The rearrangement uses TRBV27 and TRBJ1-1; D might be TRBD1 (6 bases). Germline CDR1 and CDR2: MNHEY and SMNVEV (reference sequence). The CDR3 is 14 amino acids. V lost 6 bases, J lost 1 base, and 12 bases lay in between. Here the CDR3 DNA reads TGTGCCAGCAGCAGGGGACGGTCGAACACTGAAGCTTTCTTT. This sequence encodes CASSRGRSNTEAFF.

As DNA, the CDR3 is TGTGCCAGCAGTGGACAGGGCCGCGAGCAGTACTTC. It yields the protein CASSGQGREQYF. The V gene is TRBV25-1, the J gene TRBJ2-7, with 7 bases fitting TRBD1. Germline CDR1 reads MGHDK; CDR2 reads SYGVNS. V was clipped by 4 bases and J by 6 bases; unmatched bases: 3. The CDR3 spans 12 residues.

This chain's CDR3 is CASSLGQGRGEDTEAFF. CDR3 nucleotide sequence: TGCGCCAGCAGCTTGGGGCAGGGCCGCGGGGAGGACACTGAAGCTTTCTTT. The chain is built from TRBV5-1 and TRBJ1-1, with a tentative D call TRBD1 (5 bases). Between the trimmed V and J ends, which lost 0 bases and 3 bases, there was a span of 18 bases. The CDR3 sequence is 17 residues long. Germline loops: CDR1 SGHRS, CDR2 YFSETQ.

This clone was observed a handful of times. The rearrangement joins TRBV11-2 to TRBJ2-1, with 8 bases matching TRBD2. Germline loops: CDR1 SGHAT, CDR2 FQNNGV. This CDR3 is built from 18 residues. V lost 5 bases and J lost 8; bases outside the gene matches: 20. The CDR3 DNA reads as TGTGCCAGCAGCCCTATCCGGGGGAGCGGGAGTAGATTCGATGAGCAGTTCTTC. Its translation: CASSPIRGSGSRFDEQFF.

The chain is built from TRBV7-8 and TRBJ2-5, with TRBD2 matching 14 bases. Germline trimming cut 5 bases from V and 5 bases from J; bases unmatched to any gene: 4. Germline V CDR1 and CDR2: SGHVS, FQNEAQ. CDR3 length equals 15 residues. The CDR3 DNA sequence: TGTGCCAGCAGCCGGGGACTAGCGGGAGCGGAGACCCAGTACTTC. Translation: CASSRGLAGAETQYF.

This clone was detected once. This chain links TRBV5-1 with TRBJ2-3; TRBD2 agrees at 14 bases. V lost 4 bases to trimming and J lost 7 bases; unmatched junction nucleotides: 8. This CDR3 is 16 amino acids long. Germline loops: CDR1 SGHRS, CDR2 YFSETQ. The CDR3 DNA follows: TGCGCCAGCAGCAGCGGGACTAGCGGGAGTGTGAATACGCAGTATTTT. It translates to CASSSGTSGSVNTQYF.